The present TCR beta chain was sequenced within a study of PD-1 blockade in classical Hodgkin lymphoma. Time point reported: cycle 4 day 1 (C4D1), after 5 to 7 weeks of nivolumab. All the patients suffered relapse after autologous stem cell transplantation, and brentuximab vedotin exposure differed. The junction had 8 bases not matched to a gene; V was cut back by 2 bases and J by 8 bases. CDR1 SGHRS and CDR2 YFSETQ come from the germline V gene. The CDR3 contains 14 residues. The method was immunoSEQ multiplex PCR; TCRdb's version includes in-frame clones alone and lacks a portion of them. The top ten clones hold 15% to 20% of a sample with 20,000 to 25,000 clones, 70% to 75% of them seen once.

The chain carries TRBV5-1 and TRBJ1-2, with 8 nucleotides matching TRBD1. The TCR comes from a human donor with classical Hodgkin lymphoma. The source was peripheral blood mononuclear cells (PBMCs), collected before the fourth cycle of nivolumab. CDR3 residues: CASSLGTGIFGYTF. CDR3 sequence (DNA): TGCGCCAGCAGCTTAGGGACAGGAATATTCGGCTACACCTTC.